This T cell receptor beta chain appears in the sequencing data of a study of shared T cell receptors in the human thymus (dated by TCRdb to the early 2020s). Looking at the study overall: The study examined how self-reactive, shared T-cell receptor alpha chains are generated in the human thymus.

A remark on this clone: What this receptor recognizes is not known. One end of the junction varies from germline; a read error may be responsible. Other DNA sequences of this sample code for an identical CDR3.

The CDR3 runs 18 amino acids, cysteine and phenylalanine included. CDR3 DNA only is kept here, 54 bases in frame from base 1. The germline V gene (reference sequence) gives CDR1 as MNHEY and CDR2 as SMNVEV. Library preparation used the immunoSEQ multiplex PCR assay. TCRdb's version of the immuneACCESS table is confined to in-frame rearrangements and falls short of the full clone set. An unresolved V gene accounts for under half of the shortfall where checked; the remainder is of unknown origin. Here the sample has approximately 760,000 clones; over 75% occur a single time. Under 0.012% of the sample is taken by the ten largest. These data were also reused for a study on human thymus T cells. The second study, in turn, reports: Donors were immunologically healthy infants undergoing open corrective cardiac surgery for congenital heart defects in Finland. Thymus tissue was collected as surgical resects that were removed during corrective cardiac surgery. Biased V and J gene segment usage appeared to be present in both thymic and peripheral blood repertoires. According to the related research, thymic TCR repertoires were highly overlapping among unrelated individuals. TCR alpha and beta repertoires from roughly 8 infant thymus samples and four related peripheral blood samples were characterized in the study. The infant donors were about 6 to 244 days old, and the cohort included five or six males and a couple of females. Thymocytes were mechanically released from the tissue and were stored as pellets of roughly 9-31 million cells at -70 degrees C. A QIAsymphony instrument was used to extract genomic DNA from frozen cell pellets. The immunoSEQ multiplex PCR assay was used to amplify the TCRB and TCRAD loci from a standardized amount of quality-controlled genomic DNA. The amplicons spanned the V(D)J region and were long enough to cover the CDR3 and allow V and J genes to be identified. The amplicons were sequenced on an Illumina platform via the commercial immunoSEQ service. Primer bias and sequencing errors were corrected as previously described, and TCRAD and TCRB were defined on the basis of the IMGT database. The repertoires were analysed using immunoSEQ Analyzer 3.0 and VDJTools for basic statistics, V/J segment usage, diversity estimates, rarefaction and pairwise overlap. Diversity was estimated using the Chao1, ChaoE, Efron-Thisted, Shannon and inverse Simpson indices, and was also estimated on datasets down-sampled to the size of the smallest sample. Repertoire overlap used strict matching of CDR3 nucleotide sequence, V gene and J gene, with Jaccard-based multidimensional scaling clustering. Thymus samples yielded on average about 810,000 unique TCRB clonotypes, compared with roughly 92,000 from blood samples.

This sequence originates from a girl under two years old with a congenital heart defect. Donor details come from another sample of the same person, matched by shared clones. Here the chain combines TRBV27 and TRBJ1-6; 5 matching bases give a weak D call of TRBD1. What was sequenced was thymocytes. The CDR3 protein sequence reads: CASSLSGHRPHYNSPLHF. The DNA reads TGTGCCAGCAGTTTATCGGGGCACCGCCCTCATTATAATTCCCCCCTCCACTTT.